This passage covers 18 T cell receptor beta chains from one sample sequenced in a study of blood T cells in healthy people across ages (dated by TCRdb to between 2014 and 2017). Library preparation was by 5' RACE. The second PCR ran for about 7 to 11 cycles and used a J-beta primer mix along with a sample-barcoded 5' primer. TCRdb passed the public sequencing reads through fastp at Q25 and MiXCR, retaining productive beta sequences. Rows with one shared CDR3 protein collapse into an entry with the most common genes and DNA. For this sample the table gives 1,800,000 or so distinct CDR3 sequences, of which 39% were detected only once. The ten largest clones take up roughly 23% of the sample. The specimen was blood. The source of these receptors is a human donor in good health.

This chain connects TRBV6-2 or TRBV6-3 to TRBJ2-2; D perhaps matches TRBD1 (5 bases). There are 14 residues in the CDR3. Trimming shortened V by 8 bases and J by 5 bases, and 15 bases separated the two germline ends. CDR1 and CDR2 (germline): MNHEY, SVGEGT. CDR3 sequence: CASVSRTLTGELFF. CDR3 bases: TGTGCCAGCGTCTCGCGGACACTTACCGGGGAGCTGTTTTTT.

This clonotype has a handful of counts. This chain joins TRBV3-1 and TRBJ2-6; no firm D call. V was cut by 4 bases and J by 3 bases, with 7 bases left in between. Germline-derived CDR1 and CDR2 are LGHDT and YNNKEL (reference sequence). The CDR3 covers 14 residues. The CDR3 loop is CASSRKIGANVLTF. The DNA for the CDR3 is TGTGCCAGCAGCCGGAAGATTGGGGCCAACGTCCTGACTTTC.

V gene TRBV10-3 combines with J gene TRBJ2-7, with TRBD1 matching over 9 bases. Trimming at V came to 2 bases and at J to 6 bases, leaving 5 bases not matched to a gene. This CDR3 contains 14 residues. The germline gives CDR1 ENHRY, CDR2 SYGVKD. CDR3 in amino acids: CAISEGQGPGEQYF. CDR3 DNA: TGTGCCATCAGTGAGGGACAGGGGCCGGGCGAGCAGTACTTC.

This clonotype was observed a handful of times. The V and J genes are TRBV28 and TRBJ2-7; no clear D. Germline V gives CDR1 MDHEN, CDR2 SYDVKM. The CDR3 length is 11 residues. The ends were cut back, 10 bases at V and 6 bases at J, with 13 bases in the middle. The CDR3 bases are TGTGCCACCCTAAACGGTCTCGAGCAGTACTTC. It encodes CATLNGLEQYF.

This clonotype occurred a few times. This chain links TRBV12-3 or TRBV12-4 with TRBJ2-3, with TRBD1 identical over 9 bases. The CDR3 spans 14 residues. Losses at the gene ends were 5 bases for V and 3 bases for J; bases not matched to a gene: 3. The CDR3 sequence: CASSRQGVTDTQYF. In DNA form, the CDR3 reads TGTGCCAGCAGTCGACAGGGGGTAACAGATACGCAGTATTTT.

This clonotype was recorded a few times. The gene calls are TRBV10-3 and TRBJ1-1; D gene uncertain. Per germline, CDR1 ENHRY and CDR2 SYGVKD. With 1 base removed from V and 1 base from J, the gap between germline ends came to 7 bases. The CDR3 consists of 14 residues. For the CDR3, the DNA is TGTGCCATCAGTGAGTTGGCGACGAACACTGAAGCTTTCTTT. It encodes CAISELATNTEAFF.

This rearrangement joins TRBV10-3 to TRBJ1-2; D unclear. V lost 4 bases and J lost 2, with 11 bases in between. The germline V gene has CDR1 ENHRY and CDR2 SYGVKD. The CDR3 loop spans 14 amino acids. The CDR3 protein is CAISALPENYGYTF. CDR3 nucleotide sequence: TGTGCCATCAGTGCACTCCCAGAGAACTATGGCTACACCTTC.

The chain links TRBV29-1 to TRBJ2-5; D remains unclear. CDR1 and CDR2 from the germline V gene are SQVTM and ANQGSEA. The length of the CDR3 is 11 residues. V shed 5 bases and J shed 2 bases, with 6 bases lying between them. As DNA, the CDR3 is TGCAGCGTTTGCCTACAAGAGACCCAGTACTTC. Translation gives CSVCLQETQYF.

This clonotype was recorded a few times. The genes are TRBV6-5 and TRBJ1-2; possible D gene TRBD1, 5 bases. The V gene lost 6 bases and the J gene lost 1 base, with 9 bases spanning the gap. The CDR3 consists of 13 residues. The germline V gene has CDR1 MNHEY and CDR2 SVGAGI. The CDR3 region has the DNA TGTGCCAGCAGGGTACAGGTTAACTATGGCTACACCTTC. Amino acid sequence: CASRVQVNYGYTF.

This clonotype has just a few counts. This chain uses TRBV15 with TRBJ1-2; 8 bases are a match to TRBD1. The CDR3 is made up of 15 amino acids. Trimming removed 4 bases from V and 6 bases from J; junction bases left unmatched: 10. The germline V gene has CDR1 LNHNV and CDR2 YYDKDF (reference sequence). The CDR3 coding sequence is TGTGCCACCAGCACAGAGTTGGCAGGGGGCGATGGCTACACCTTC. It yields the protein CATSTELAGGDGYTF. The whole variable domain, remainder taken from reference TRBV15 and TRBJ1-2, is DAMVIQNPRYQVTQFGKPVTLSCSQTLNHNVMYWYQQKSSQAPKLLFHYYDKDFNNEADTPDNFQSRRPNTSFCFLDIRSPGLGDTAMYLCATSTELAGGDGYTFGSGTRLTVV.

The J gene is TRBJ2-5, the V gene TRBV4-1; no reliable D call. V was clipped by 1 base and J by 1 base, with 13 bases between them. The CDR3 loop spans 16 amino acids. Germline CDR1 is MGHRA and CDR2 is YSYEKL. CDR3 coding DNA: TGCGCCAGCAGCCAAGTTTTTCCGGATACCCAAGAGACCCAGTACTTC. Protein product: CASSQVFPDTQETQYF.

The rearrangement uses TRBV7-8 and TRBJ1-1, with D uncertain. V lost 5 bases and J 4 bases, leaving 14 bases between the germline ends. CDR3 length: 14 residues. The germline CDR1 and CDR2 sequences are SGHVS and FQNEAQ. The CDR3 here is CASSPMHSSTEAFF. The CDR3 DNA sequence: TGTGCCAGCAGCCCGATGCACAGTTCCACTGAAGCTTTCTTT.

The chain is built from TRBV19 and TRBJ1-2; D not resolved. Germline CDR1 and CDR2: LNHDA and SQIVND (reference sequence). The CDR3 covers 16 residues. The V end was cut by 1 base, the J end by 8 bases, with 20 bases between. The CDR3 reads CASSIGGSSNYGGYTF. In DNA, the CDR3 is TGTGCCAGTAGTATAGGTGGCAGCAGTAACTATGGCGGCTACACCTTC.

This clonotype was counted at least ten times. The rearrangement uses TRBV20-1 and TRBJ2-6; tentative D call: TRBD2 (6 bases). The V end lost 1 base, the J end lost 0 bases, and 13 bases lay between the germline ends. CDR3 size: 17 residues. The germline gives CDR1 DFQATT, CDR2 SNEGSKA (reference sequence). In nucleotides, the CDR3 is TGCAGTGCTAGAGCGCCGGGACTCATCTCTGGGGCCAACGTCCTGACTTTC. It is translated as CSARAPGLISGANVLTF.

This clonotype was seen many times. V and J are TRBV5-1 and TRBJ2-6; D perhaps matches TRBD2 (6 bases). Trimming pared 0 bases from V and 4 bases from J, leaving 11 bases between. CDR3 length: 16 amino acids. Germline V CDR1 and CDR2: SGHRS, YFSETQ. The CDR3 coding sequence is TGCGCCAGCAGCTTGGATGGGACTCCCGGGGCCAACGTCCTGACTTTC. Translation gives CASSLDGTPGANVLTF.

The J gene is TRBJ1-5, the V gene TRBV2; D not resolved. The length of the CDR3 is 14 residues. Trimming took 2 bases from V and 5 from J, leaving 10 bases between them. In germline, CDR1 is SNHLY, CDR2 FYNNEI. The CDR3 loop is CASSELAADQPQHF. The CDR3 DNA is TGTGCCAGCAGTGAATTAGCCGCGGATCAGCCCCAGCATTTT.

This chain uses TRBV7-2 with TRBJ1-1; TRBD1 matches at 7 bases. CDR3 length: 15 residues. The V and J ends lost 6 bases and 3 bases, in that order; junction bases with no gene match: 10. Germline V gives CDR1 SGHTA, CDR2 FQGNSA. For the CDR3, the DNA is TGTGCCAGCAGTCTCGCGACAGGGACTTACACTGAAGCTTTCTTT. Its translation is CASSLATGTYTEAFF.

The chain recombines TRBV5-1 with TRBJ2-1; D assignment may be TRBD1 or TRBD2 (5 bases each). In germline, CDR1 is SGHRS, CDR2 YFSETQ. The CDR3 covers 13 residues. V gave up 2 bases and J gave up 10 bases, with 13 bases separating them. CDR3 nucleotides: TGCGCCAGCAGCTTCTGGGGGTCCTACGAGCAGTTCTTC. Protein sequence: CASSFWGSYEQFF.